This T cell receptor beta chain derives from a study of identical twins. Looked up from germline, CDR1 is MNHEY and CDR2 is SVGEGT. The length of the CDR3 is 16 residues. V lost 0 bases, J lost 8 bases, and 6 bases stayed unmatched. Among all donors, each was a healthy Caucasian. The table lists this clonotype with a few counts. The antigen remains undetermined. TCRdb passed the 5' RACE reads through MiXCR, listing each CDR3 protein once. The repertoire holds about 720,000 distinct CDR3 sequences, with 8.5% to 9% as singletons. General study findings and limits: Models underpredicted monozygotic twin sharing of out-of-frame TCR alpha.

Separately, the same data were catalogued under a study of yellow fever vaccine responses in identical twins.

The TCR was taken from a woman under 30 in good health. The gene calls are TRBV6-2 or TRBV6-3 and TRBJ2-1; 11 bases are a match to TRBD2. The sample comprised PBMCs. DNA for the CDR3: TGTGCCAGCAGTTACTCGGTAGCGGGAGGGTGGGATGAGCAGTTCTTC. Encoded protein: CASSYSVAGGWDEQFF.